Listed here are 10 T cell receptor beta chains from one sample, sequenced in a study of shared clonotypes between healthy human individuals. Profiled with immunoSEQ multiplex PCR; TCRdb holds only in-frame clones, not every one. This sample yields some 1,600,000 clones, of which 95% to 99% are seen a single time; about 0.4% belongs to the top ten. Sequenced material: naive CD4+ T cells sorted from blood. Described subset: CD45RA+ positively selected. Receptor source: a man aged 25 to 45 in good health.

The genes are TRBV7-9 and TRBJ1-4; no reliable D call. The V and J ends lost 0 bases and 7 bases respectively, with 9 bases between them. The CDR3 consists of 14 residues. CDR1 SEHNR and CDR2 FQNEAQ come from the germline V gene (reference sequence). The CDR3, as DNA: TGTGCCAGCAGCTTAGCATCAGTTCGTGAAAAACTGTTTTTT. Translation: CASSLASVREKLFF. Full variable domain (rest looked up from reference TRBV7-9 and TRBJ1-4): DTGVSQNPRHKITKRGQNVTFRCDPISEHNRLYWYRQTLGQGPEFLTYFQNEAQLEKSRLLSDRFSAERPKGSFSTLEIQRTEQGDSAMYLCASSLASVREKLFFGSGTQLSVL.

V usage is TRBV18 and J usage is TRBJ2-5; 7 bases are shared with TRBD2. V lost 3 bases to trimming and J lost 3 bases; unmatched junction nucleotides: 7. This CDR3 is 15 amino acids long. Germline CDR1 and CDR2: KGHSH and LQKENI. The CDR3 bases are TGTGCCAGCTCACCGCCCACTAGCGCTAAAGAGACCCAGTACTTC. Its translation: CASSPPTSAKETQYF. Full variable domain (rest looked up from reference TRBV18 and TRBJ2-5): NAGVMQNPRHLVRRRGQEARLRCSPMKGHSHVYWYRQLPEEGLKFMVYLQKENIIDESGMPKERFSAEFPKEGPSILRIQQVVRGDSAAYFCASSPPTSAKETQYFGPGTRLLVL.

The chain combines TRBV5-4 with TRBJ1-1; D is perhaps TRBD1 (5 bases). Germline assignment: CDR1 SGHNT and CDR2 YYREEE (reference sequence). This CDR3 spans 15 amino acids. V lost 3 bases, J lost 1 base, and 13 bases lay in between. The CDR3 nucleotides read TGTGCCAGCAGCTCGAAGGGGAGGGGGAACACTGAAGCTTTCTTT. Amino acids: CASSSKGRGNTEAFF.

This sequence joins TRBV30 and TRBJ1-5; TRBD1 is a possible D gene (5 bases). Germline V gene lookup returns CDR1 GTSNPN and CDR2 SVGIG (reference sequence). V was pared by 0 bases and J by 4 bases, with 13 bases between. The CDR3 is made up of 15 amino acids. Written as DNA, the CDR3 is TGTGCCTGGAGTGTACCGTGGGGGGTAAATCAGCCCCAGCATTTT. This translates into CAWSVPWGVNQPQHF.

V is TRBV29-1 and J is TRBJ2-3; TRBD2 matches at 7 bases. The V gene end was trimmed by 7 bases and the J gene end by 0 bases; junction bases not matched to a gene: 4. Germline V gene lookup returns CDR1 SQVTM and CDR2 ANQGSEA. The CDR3 sequence is 13 residues long. CDR3 amino acids: CSASGGSTDTQYF. The CDR3 DNA reads TGCAGCGCTAGCGGAGGTAGCACAGATACGCAGTATTTT.

Concerning this clone itself: Other nucleotide sequences from this sample produce the same CDR3. V gene TRBV18 combines with J gene TRBJ2-1; no clear D gene. Germline values: CDR1 KGHSH, CDR2 LQKENI. The CDR3 is 14 residues long. V lost 1 base, J lost 2 bases, and 6 bases lay in between. CDR3 nucleotides: TGTGCCAGCTCACCACTGGGGACCTACAATGAGCAGTTCTTC. Its protein product is CASSPLGTYNEQFF. The whole variable domain, remainder taken from reference TRBV18 and TRBJ2-1, is NAGVMQNPRHLVRRRGQEARLRCSPMKGHSHVYWYRQLPEEGLKFMVYLQKENIIDESGMPKERFSAEFPKEGPSILRIQQVVRGDSAAYFCASSPLGTYNEQFFGPGTRLTVL.

The rearrangement joins TRBV28 to TRBJ2-2, with TRBD2 matching 14 bases. The CDR3 has 20 residues. Germline V CDR1 and CDR2: MDHEN, SYDVKM. Germline trimming cut 3 bases from V and 0 bases from J; bases unmatched to any gene: 9. CDR3 residues: CASSFIRQTSGRANTGELFF. The CDR3 nucleotides read TGTGCCAGCAGTTTTATTAGGCAGACTAGCGGGAGGGCGAACACCGGGGAGCTGTTTTTT.

This clone was observed once. This chain uses TRBV5-1 with TRBJ2-3, with D perhaps matching TRBD1 (5 bases). From germline, CDR1 is SGHRS and CDR2 YFSETQ. Trimming shortened V by 3 bases and J by 3 bases, and 14 bases separated the two germline ends. The CDR3 extends over 15 amino acids. The CDR3 coding sequence is TGCGCCAGCAGCTCGCCCTCAAGGGGTACAGATACGCAGTATTTT. This translates into CASSSPSRGTDTQYF. The full variable domain, in which reference TRBV5-1 and TRBJ2-3 provide the parts outside the CDR3, is KAGVTQTPRYLIKTRGQQVTLSCSPISGHRSVSWYQQTPGQGLQFLFEYFSETQRNKGNFPGRFSGRQFSNSRSEMNVSTLELGDSALYLCASSSPSRGTDTQYFGPGTRLTVL.

The genes are TRBV11-2 and TRBJ2-4; TRBD2 is a possible D gene (6 bases). CDR1 is SGHAT and CDR2 is FQNNGV in the germline V gene. There are 18 residues in the CDR3. V was clipped by 0 bases and J by 4 bases, with 19 bases between them. The CDR3 sequence: CASSLDRYRAEGKNIQYF. The CDR3 coding sequence is TGTGCCAGCAGCTTAGATAGGTATAGGGCGGAGGGAAAAAACATTCAGTACTTC. Variable domain in full (rest from reference TRBV11-2 and TRBJ2-4): EAGVAQSPRYKIIEKRQSVAFWCNPISGHATLYWYQQILGQGPKLLIQFQNNGVVDDSQLPKDRFSAERLKGVDSTLKIQPAKLEDSAVYLCASSLDRYRAEGKNIQYFGAGTRLSVL.

This clone came up a few times. The V and J genes are TRBV5-1 and TRBJ2-1; D gene uncertain. CDR1 is SGHRS, CDR2 YFSETQ, per germline. V shed 0 bases and J shed 0 bases, with 7 bases lying between them. The CDR3 is 15 amino acids. The CDR3 region is CASSLDQSSYNEQFF. The CDR3 coding sequence is TGCGCCAGCAGCTTGGACCAGAGCTCCTACAATGAGCAGTTCTTC.